The 20 T cell receptor beta chains below were found in one sample sequenced in a study of blood T cell repertoires in COVID-19. TCRdb's copy holds only in-frame clones and misses some; the assay was immunoSEQ multiplex PCR. Of about 160,000 clones detected, roughly 84% appear once; the ten largest clones hold roughly 8.3%. The sequencing input was peripheral blood. The receptor source for this set is a woman aged 60-70 years with COVID-19, enrolled during active disease.

The rearrangement links TRBV6-5 to TRBJ1-2; D unclear. CDR1 is MNHEY and CDR2 is SVGAGI in the germline V gene. V was clipped by 0 bases and J by 4 bases, with 9 bases between them. CDR3 length: 14 residues. CDR3 in amino acids: CASSYSGGIYGYTF. In DNA form, the CDR3 reads TGTGCCAGCAGTTACTCCGGCGGAATCTATGGCTACACCTTC.

V gene TRBV9 combines with J gene TRBJ1-6; D perhaps matches TRBD1 (6 bases). Germline-derived CDR1 and CDR2 are SGDLS and YYNGEE. The length of the CDR3 is 13 residues. The ends were cut back, 0 bases at V and 14 bases at J, with 12 bases in the middle. CDR3 bases: TGTGCCAGCAGCGTAGGGGAGGGGGGGACCCTCCACTTT. Protein: CASSVGEGGTLHF.

The count of this clone is one. The V call is TRBV19, the J call TRBJ2-1; 9 nucleotides align to TRBD1. The germline V gene encodes CDR1 LNHDA and CDR2 SQIVND (reference sequence). This CDR3 region has 16 residues. Trimming at V came to 5 bases and at J to 8 bases, leaving 13 bases not matched to a gene. For the CDR3, the DNA is TGTGCCAGTAGTCCTAACAGGGGGCGGGGGCTGGATGAGCAGTTCTTC. Its protein is CASSPNRGRGLDEQFF.

The genes are TRBV12-5 and TRBJ1-2, with D perhaps TRBD1 (6 bases). Germline V lookup: CDR1 LGHNT, CDR2 FRNRAP. The length of the CDR3 is 15 residues. V dropped 5 bases and J dropped 6 bases, with 19 bases sitting between them. The CDR3 loop reads CASGTLRGAADGYTF. The CDR3 DNA reads as TGTGCTAGTGGTACCCTACGGGGGGCGGCCGATGGCTACACCTTC.

V is TRBV3-1 (or the pseudogene TRBV3-2) and J is TRBJ1-5, with 7 bases fitting TRBD1. The CDR3 covers 14 residues. The germline V gene has CDR1 LGHDT and CDR2 YNNKEL (reference sequence). Losses at the gene ends were 4 bases for V and 4 bases for J; bases not matched to a gene: 4. The CDR3 sequence: CASSPRDSNQPQHF. The CDR3 nucleotides are TGTGCCAGCAGCCCCCGGGACAGTAATCAGCCCCAGCATTTT.

The chain links TRBV19 to TRBJ1-1; 8 nucleotides line up with TRBD1. The CDR3 spans 16 residues. J was trimmed by 5 bases and V by 10 bases; bases with no gene match: 18. In germline, CDR1 is LNHDA, CDR2 SQIVND (reference sequence). CDR3 sequence reads: CATKALQGGVGTEAFF. CDR3 sequence (DNA): TGTGCCACAAAGGCCCTACAGGGGGGGGTTGGGACTGAAGCTTTCTTT. Based on the CDR3 plus reference TRBV19 and TRBJ1-1, the full variable domain is DGGITQSPKYLFRKEGQNVTLSCEQNLNHDAMYWYRQDPGQGLRLIYYSQIVNDFQKGDIAEGYSVSREKKESFPLTVTSAQKNPTAFYLCATKALQGGVGTEAFFGQGTRLTVV.

The genes are TRBV15 and TRBJ1-5, with a tentative D call TRBD1 (5 bases). CDR3 size: 17 residues. Germline CDR1 LNHNV, CDR2 YYDKDF (reference sequence). V gave up 0 bases and J gave up 2 bases, with 14 bases separating them. The CDR3 sequence: CATSRDLGLIGNQPQHF. In DNA form, the CDR3 reads TGTGCCACCAGCAGAGATTTGGGACTTATCGGCAATCAGCCCCAGCATTTT.

The chain employs TRBV5-1 and TRBJ1-4; no reliable D call. Between the trimmed V and J ends, which lost 4 bases and 0 bases, there was a span of 13 bases. Looked up from germline, CDR1 is SGHRS and CDR2 is YFSETQ. The CDR3 extends over 16 amino acids. As DNA, the CDR3 is TGCGCCAGCAGCCAACATTACAGAGCAACTAATGAAAAACTGTTTTTT. Amino acids: CASSQHYRATNEKLFF.

This clone was detected once. The chain uses TRBV18 and TRBJ2-5; 11 bases are a match to TRBD1. There are 17 residues in the CDR3. CDR1 KGHSH and CDR2 LQKENI come from the germline V gene. The ends lost 2 bases at V and 6 bases at J; junction bases unmatched: 11. As DNA, the CDR3 is TGTGCCAGCTCACCATGGGGGACAGGGGGAAGTATGAAGACCCAGTACTTC. Its translation: CASSPWGTGGSMKTQYF.

The rearrangement links TRBV18 to TRBJ1-2; D unresolved. This CDR3 comprises 14 residues. Trimming pared 5 bases from V and 8 bases from J, leaving 18 bases between. The V gene's germline CDR1 is KGHSH and CDR2 LQKENI. This CDR3 is CASSSLGESGGYTF. The CDR3 coding sequence is TGTGCCAGCTCATCCCTCGGGGAATCGGGCGGCTACACCTTC.

This sequence joins TRBV30 and TRBJ1-4, with D perhaps TRBD1 (5 bases). The CDR3 contains 12 residues. V was trimmed by 4 bases and J by 6 bases, leaving 9 bases between them. Germline V CDR1 and CDR2: GTSNPN, SVGIG (reference sequence). The CDR3 sequence: CAWTGGDEKLFF. The CDR3 nucleotides read TGTGCCTGGACAGGAGGGGATGAAAAACTGTTTTTT.

V and J are TRBV19 and TRBJ1-1; 8 nucleotides match TRBD1. With 1 base clipped from V and 1 base from J, the junction kept 2 bases outside the gene matches. Germline CDR1 reads LNHDA; CDR2 reads SQIVND (reference sequence). The CDR3 loop spans 15 amino acids. In DNA, the CDR3 is TGTGCCAGTAGTATAGTCAGGGGGCCGAACACTGAAGCTTTCTTT. This encodes CASSIVRGPNTEAFF.

The CDR3 sequence is CASSLGSGGRDTQYF. For the CDR3, the DNA is TGTGCCAGCAGCTTAGGTAGCGGGGGGAGAGATACGCAGTATTTT. The chain has TRBV7-9 and TRBJ2-3; TRBD2 aligns across 10 bases. V shed 1 base, J shed 5 bases, and the junction held 3 bases outside the gene matches. In germline, CDR1 is SEHNR, CDR2 FQNEAQ (reference sequence). The CDR3 extends over 15 amino acids.

V is TRBV6-4 and J is TRBJ2-3; 7 bases are shared with TRBD2. With 6 bases clipped from V and 2 bases from J, the junction kept 2 bases outside the gene matches. The CDR3 covers 13 residues. Per the germline V gene, CDR1 is MRHNA and CDR2 is SNTAGT. In nucleotides, the CDR3 is TGTGCCAGCAGGGCGGGAGCCACAGATACGCAGTATTTT. Its protein product is CASRAGATDTQYF.

The chain couples TRBV7-8 to TRBJ2-1; the match to TRBD2 covers 11 bases. The CDR3 is 15 amino acids. From germline, CDR1 is SGHVS and CDR2 FQNEAQ. The junction had 9 bases not matched to a gene; V was cut back by 5 bases and J by 9 bases. The CDR3: CASSATSGKVGEQFF. The CDR3 DNA reads TGTGCCAGCAGCGCGACTAGCGGGAAGGTTGGTGAGCAGTTCTTC.

The chain carries TRBV27 and TRBJ1-1; 7 bases align to TRBD1. The germline V gene encodes CDR1 MNHEY and CDR2 SMNVEV (reference sequence). Trimming took 4 bases from V and 5 from J; bases not matched to a gene: 10. The CDR3 is 15 residues long. The CDR3 sequence is CASSSPFTGVTEAFF. The CDR3, as DNA: TGTGCCAGCAGTTCACCTTTTACAGGGGTTACTGAAGCTTTCTTT.

The chain couples TRBV6-6 to TRBJ2-4; 7 bases line up with TRBD1. Germline assignment: CDR1 MNHNY and CDR2 SVGAGI (reference sequence). V shed 2 bases and J 3 bases; nucleotides not matched to a gene: 4. This CDR3 has 15 residues. The CDR3 is CASSYEGAVKNIQYF. The CDR3, as DNA: TGTGCCAGCAGTTACGAGGGGGCTGTCAAAAACATTCAGTACTTC.

On this clone: This same CDR3 is encoded by further DNA sequences in the sample. V and J are TRBV6-5 and TRBJ1-1, with 7 nucleotides matching TRBD1. Trimming cost V 0 bases and J 1 base; bases outside gene matches: 2. Looked up from germline, CDR1 is MNHEY and CDR2 is SVGAGI. The CDR3 is 15 residues long. CDR3 DNA: TGTGCCAGCAGTTACTCCCGACAGGGGAACACTGAAGCTTTCTTT. Translation gives CASSYSRQGNTEAFF.

This clone was seen a handful of times. The chain combines TRBV5-5 with TRBJ2-7; 12 nucleotides agree with TRBD1. CDR3 length equals 16 residues. Germline V gene data show CDR1 as SGHKS and CDR2 as YYEKEE (reference sequence). J lost 3 bases, V lost 5 bases, and 9 bases had no gene match. The CDR3 DNA reads TGTGCCAGCAGAACCTCCGGGACAGGGGGCTTCTACGAGCAGTACGTC. Protein product: CASRTSGTGGFYEQYV.

This chain joins TRBV10-3 and TRBJ2-1; TRBD2 aligns across 8 bases. V lost 6 bases to trimming and J lost 0 bases; unmatched junction nucleotides: 4. Germline V gives CDR1 ENHRY, CDR2 SYGVKD. This CDR3 comprises 15 residues. The CDR3 spells CAISLLADSYNEQFF. The CDR3 bases are TGTGCCATCAGCTTACTAGCGGACTCCTACAATGAGCAGTTCTTC.